These 25 T cell receptor beta chains came from one sample sequenced in a study of T-cell memory formation after mild COVID-19. TCRdb reanalysed the 5' RACE reads using MiXCR and keeps one entry per CDR3 protein. The sample comprises 560,000 or so distinct CDR3 sequences, 17% of which are singletons, and roughly 8.2% rests with the top ten. The source material was PBMCs or a T cell subset sorted from them (not recorded which). Every receptor here comes from an adult woman who had mild COVID-19 (a few samples of this study predate the infection). Cell type and time point are not known.

This clonotype was observed a handful of times. V usage is TRBV5-1 and J usage is TRBJ1-2; D not resolved. From germline, CDR1 is SGHRS and CDR2 YFSETQ. The CDR3 extends over 13 amino acids. The V gene lost 0 bases and the J gene lost 4 bases, with 7 bases spanning the gap. CDR3 sequence: CASSLAATYGYTF. DNA of the CDR3: TGCGCCAGCAGCTTGGCGGCGACCTATGGCTACACCTTC.

This clonotype was seen a handful of times. The rearrangement joins TRBV4-1 to TRBJ2-4; unclear D gene. CDR1 and CDR2 (germline): MGHRA, YSYEKL. The CDR3 sequence is 17 residues long. Between the trimmed V and J ends, which lost 0 bases and 0 bases, there was a span of 12 bases. CDR3 coding DNA: TGCGCCAGCAGCCAAGATCCGACCCATCTAGCCAAAAACATTCAGTACTTC. Its protein product is CASSQDPTHLAKNIQYF.

This rearrangement joins TRBV7-2 to TRBJ1-4; D is uncertain. With 5 bases removed from V and 0 bases from J, the gap between germline ends came to 16 bases. The CDR3 contains 17 residues. CDR1 is SGHTA and CDR2 is FQGNSA in the germline V gene. CDR3 in amino acids: CASSPWFRLPTNEKLFF. The CDR3 DNA reads TGTGCCAGCAGCCCTTGGTTCAGGCTTCCAACTAATGAAAAACTGTTTTTT.

In this sample, this clonotype turned up a few times. The chain couples TRBV10-3 to TRBJ1-1; TRBD1 matches at 7 bases. This CDR3 has 13 amino acids. Per germline, CDR1 ENHRY and CDR2 SYGVKD. With 8 bases clipped from V and 0 bases from J, the junction kept 3 bases outside the gene matches. For the CDR3, the DNA is TGTGCCATCGCGGGACAGTTGAACACTGAAGCTTTCTTT. Its translation: CAIAGQLNTEAFF.

The chain couples TRBV20-1 to TRBJ2-7; D is undetermined. This CDR3 contains 15 residues. The V gene's germline CDR1 is DFQATT and CDR2 SNEGSKA (reference sequence). The ends were cut back, 1 base at V and 0 bases at J, with 13 bases in the middle. CDR3 sequence: CSARVLIPSSYEQYF. DNA of the CDR3: TGCAGTGCTAGAGTTTTGATACCGAGCTCCTACGAGCAGTACTTC.

The sample holds many counts of this clonotype. This chain links TRBV5-1 with TRBJ1-1; D is uncertain. The ends were cut back, 4 bases at V and 0 bases at J, with 13 bases in the middle. Per germline, CDR1 SGHRS and CDR2 YFSETQ. The CDR3 is 15 amino acids. CDR3 bases: TGCGCCAGCAGCCCCACGGCAGGCGTGAACACTGAAGCTTTCTTT. Its translation is CASSPTAGVNTEAFF.

The V and J genes are TRBV5-1 and TRBJ2-1, with D perhaps matching TRBD2 (6 bases). Trimming cost V 3 bases and J 5 bases, with 12 bases left between them. Germline CDR1 is SGHRS and CDR2 is YFSETQ. This CDR3 contains 14 residues. CDR3 DNA sequence: TGCGCCAGCAGCTCTGGCGGGACGAACAATGAGCAGTTCTTC. This translates into CASSSGGTNNEQFF.

J is TRBJ1-4 and V is TRBV7-9; D unresolved. V dropped 8 bases and J dropped 0 bases, with 10 bases sitting between them. Germline lookup yields CDR1 SEHNR and CDR2 FQNEAQ (reference sequence). This CDR3 is built from 14 residues. The CDR3 region has the DNA TGTGCCAGCCAACCAGGTCCAACTAATGAAAAACTGTTTTTT. This sequence encodes CASQPGPTNEKLFF.

The rearrangement links TRBV20-1 to TRBJ2-2, with a weak D call TRBD2 (6 bases). The CDR3 has 17 residues. Germline assignment: CDR1 DFQATT and CDR2 SNEGSKA (reference sequence). Trimming shortened V by 1 base and J by 3 bases, and 18 bases separated the two germline ends. Written as DNA, the CDR3 is TGCAGTGCTAGAGTCCAGGTGGGGGGACCTCACACCGGGGAGCTGTTTTTT. Residues: CSARVQVGGPHTGELFF.

There are many counts of this clonotype. This chain uses TRBV7-2 with TRBJ2-7; possible D gene TRBD1, 5 bases. CDR3 length equals 15 residues. The ends were cut back, 5 bases at V and 0 bases at J, with 14 bases in the middle. Per germline, CDR1 SGHTA and CDR2 FQGNSA. CDR3 nucleotides: TGTGCCAGCAGCCATAGGCAGGACAACTCCTACGAGCAGTACTTC. This translates into CASSHRQDNSYEQYF.

A few counts support this clonotype. This chain links TRBV4-1 with TRBJ2-3; TRBD2 aligns across 7 bases. The CDR3 has 16 residues. The V gene end was trimmed by 2 bases and the J gene end by 2 bases; junction bases not matched to a gene: 7. Germline V gene lookup returns CDR1 MGHRA and CDR2 YSYEKL. CDR3: CASSQPRRGNTDTQYF. DNA for the CDR3: TGCGCCAGCAGCCAACCGCGGCGGGGGAACACAGATACGCAGTATTTT.

This clonotype came up a few times. The rearrangement joins TRBV20-1 to TRBJ2-1; a possible D gene is TRBD1 (5 bases). This CDR3 has 12 amino acids. Germline V CDR1 and CDR2: DFQATT, SNEGSKA (reference sequence). Trimming took 3 bases from V and 5 from J, leaving 8 bases between them. CDR3 residues: CSARRQNNEQFF. The CDR3 DNA is TGCAGTGCTAGGCGACAGAACAATGAGCAGTTCTTC.

This chain connects TRBV14 to TRBJ2-2; a weak D match, TRBD2 (5 bases). This CDR3 is 18 amino acids long. Germline lookup yields CDR1 SGHDN and CDR2 FVKESK. The V gene lost 4 bases and the J gene lost 4 bases, with 22 bases spanning the gap. The CDR3 is CASSPAPYSYTSTGELFF. In DNA, the CDR3 is TGTGCCAGCAGCCCTGCCCCCTACTCGTACACTAGCACCGGGGAGCTGTTTTTT. Full variable domain (rest looked up from reference TRBV14 and TRBJ2-2): EAGVTQFPSHSVIEKGQTVTLRCDPISGHDNLYWYRRVMGKEIKFLLHFVKESKQDESGMPNNRFLAERTGGTYSTLKVQPAELEDSGVYFCASSPAPYSYTSTGELFFGEGSRLTVL.

This clonotype was observed a handful of times. A junction boundary mismatches the germline segment, possibly from a read error. The chain employs TRBV12-3 or TRBV12-4 and TRBJ2-1; 13 bases are a match to TRBD2. The length of the CDR3 is 17 residues. Here the CDR3 reads CASSLEGGGLAGSGRVF. CDR3 DNA sequence: TGTGCCAGCAGTTTAGAGGGGGGGGGACTAGCGGGATCTGGCAGGGTCTTC.

This chain links TRBV18 with TRBJ2-3; D is perhaps TRBD2 (6 bases). The V gene lost 3 bases and the J gene lost 0 bases, with 16 bases spanning the gap. The CDR3 has 17 residues. Germline assignment: CDR1 KGHSH and CDR2 LQKENI. The chain's CDR3 is CASSPLGVAVSTDTQYF. The CDR3, as DNA: TGTGCCAGCTCACCCCTGGGAGTAGCGGTTAGCACAGATACGCAGTATTTT.

The chain is built from TRBV12-3 or TRBV12-4 and TRBJ2-3, with unresolved D. V was cut by 3 bases and J by 0 bases, with 13 bases left in between. This CDR3 has 16 residues. As DNA, the CDR3 is TGTGCCAGCAGTTTCTCATCGGTTTCTAGCACAGATACGCAGTATTTT. Amino acid sequence: CASSFSSVSSTDTQYF.

The chain has TRBV12-3 or TRBV12-4 and TRBJ2-5; no reliable D call. The CDR3 covers 14 residues. V lost 4 bases, J lost 2 bases, and 11 bases lay in between. Written as DNA, the CDR3 is TGTGCCAGCAGTTCCTACCACGAGCAAGAGACCCAGTACTTC. Translating it yields CASSSYHEQETQYF.

This chain connects TRBV21-1 to TRBJ2-5; the tabulated D call, TRBD2, remains unverified against the DNA. TRBV21-1 corresponds to a pseudogene. The CDR3 sequence is 15 residues long. Here the CDR3 reads CASSTIELAKETQYF. CDR3 nucleotide sequence: TGTGCCAGCAGCACGATCGAACTAGCGAAGGAGACCCAGTACTTC.

In this sample, this clonotype turned up a few times. The chain couples TRBV5-1 to TRBJ2-1; 11 bases are a match to TRBD2. The CDR3 is 16 amino acids. Per germline, CDR1 SGHRS and CDR2 YFSETQ. V was clipped by 0 bases and J by 5 bases; unmatched bases: 4. The CDR3 DNA follows: TGCGCCAGCAGCTTGGTTACTAGCGGGAGAAACAATGAGCAGTTCTTC. Translated: CASSLVTSGRNNEQFF.

This clonotype appeared a few times. This rearrangement joins TRBV9 to TRBJ2-1; D possibly corresponds to TRBD1 (6 bases). The V end lost 7 bases, the J end lost 2 bases, and 16 bases lay between the germline ends. This CDR3 spans 15 amino acids. Looked up from germline, CDR1 is SGDLS and CDR2 is YYNGEE. This CDR3 reads CASGGQYPAYNEQFF. CDR3 nucleotide sequence: TGTGCCAGCGGCGGACAGTACCCGGCCTACAATGAGCAGTTCTTC.

This clonotype was recorded many times. The chain links TRBV7-9 to TRBJ2-7; D is unclear. V dropped 5 bases and J dropped 0 bases, with 5 bases sitting between them. This CDR3 has 12 amino acids. Germline values: CDR1 SEHNR, CDR2 FQNEAQ (reference sequence). CDR3 sequence reads: CASSTGSYEQYF. DNA of the CDR3: TGTGCCAGCAGCACCGGCTCCTACGAGCAGTACTTC. Based on the CDR3 plus reference TRBV7-9 and TRBJ2-7, the full variable domain is DTGVSQNPRHKITKRGQNVTFRCDPISEHNRLYWYRQTLGQGPEFLTYFQNEAQLEKSRLLSDRFSAERPKGSFSTLEIQRTEQGDSAMYLCASSTGSYEQYFGPGTRLTVT.

This chain connects TRBV2 to TRBJ2-2; D ambiguous. V lost 4 bases and J lost 0, with 9 bases in between. Germline assignment: CDR1 SNHLY and CDR2 FYNNEI. This CDR3 has 15 residues. The CDR3 DNA follows: TGTGCCAGCAGTGGACTTTTACCGAACACCGGGGAGCTGTTTTTT. Its protein is CASSGLLPNTGELFF.

The chain recombines TRBV19 with TRBJ2-1; 7 nucleotides agree with TRBD2. The CDR3 covers 15 residues. Trimming took 5 bases from V and 2 from J; bases not matched to a gene: 6. CDR1 and CDR2 (germline): LNHDA, SQIVND (reference sequence). This CDR3 reads CASSEGGRAYNEQFF. DNA of the CDR3: TGTGCCAGTAGTGAGGGCGGGAGAGCCTACAATGAGCAGTTCTTC. The full variable domain, with the rest looked up from reference TRBV19 and TRBJ2-1, is DGGITQSPKYLFRKEGQNVTLSCEQNLNHDAMYWYRQDPGQGLRLIYYSQIVNDFQKGDIAEGYSVSREKKESFPLTVTSAQKNPTAFYLCASSEGGRAYNEQFFGPGTRLTVL.

This clonotype appeared a few times. The chain joins TRBV14 to TRBJ2-7, with TRBD2 as a possible D gene (6 bases). The CDR3 contains 13 residues. With 3 bases removed from V and 3 bases from J, the gap between germline ends came to 9 bases. Germline-derived CDR1 and CDR2 are SGHDN and FVKESK. The CDR3 region is CASSQGAGYEQYF. The CDR3 DNA is TGTGCCAGCAGCCAGGGAGCGGGCTACGAGCAGTACTTC. Full variable domain (outside the CDR3, taken from reference TRBV14 and TRBJ2-7): EAGVTQFPSHSVIEKGQTVTLRCDPISGHDNLYWYRRVMGKEIKFLLHFVKESKQDESGMPNNRFLAERTGGTYSTLKVQPAELEDSGVYFCASSQGAGYEQYFGPGTRLTVT.

This clonotype was detected many times. The chain combines TRBV5-1 with TRBJ2-7; 10 bases are shared with TRBD1. The CDR3 contains 13 residues. Trimming removed 3 bases from V and 7 bases from J; junction bases left unmatched: 4. Germline-derived CDR1 and CDR2 are SGHRS and YFSETQ. The CDR3: CASSSGTGDEQYF. The CDR3 nucleotides read TGCGCCAGCAGCTCCGGGACAGGGGATGAGCAGTACTTC.